The rows below give T cell receptor beta chains drawn from one sample of a study of regulatory T cells in long-lasting Graves disease. A single record per CDR3 protein comes from TCRdb applying MiXCR to the multiplex PCR reads. Here the sample spans more than 650,000 distinct CDR3 sequences, roughly 30% being singletons. The sequences come from peripheral blood mononuclear cells (PBMCs), collected when the disease was refractory, from a patient treated with antithyroid drugs. The receptors derive from a female donor with Graves disease. Both conserved end residues are part of each CDR3. The order of the fields is V gene, D gene, clone size, J gene, CDR3 protein, CDR3 DNA. D genes are given only for firm matches. Clone size is given for some rows only: seen once, a few or many times, or a class if the clone is expanded.

>TRBV12-3/TRBV12-4|TRBD1|.|TRBJ1-3
CASKSTGAGNTIYF
TGTGCCAGCAAAAGCACAGGGGCGGGAAACACCATATATTTT
>TRBV7-9|.|.|TRBJ1-1
CASRPGGSTEAFF
TGTGCCAGCAGACCTGGAGGGTCCACTGAAGCTTTCTTT
>TRBV6-1|.|.|TRBJ2-7
CASTSNPYEQYF
TGTGCCAGCACCTCCAATCCCTACGAGCAGTACTTC
>TRBV7-3|.|few|TRBJ1-2
CASSSLRGGGYTF
TGTGCCAGCAGCTCCCTCAGAGGGGGTGGCTACACCTTC
>TRBV28|.|.|TRBJ1-3
CASSPPGTRNTIYF
TGTGCCAGCAGCCCCCCGGGTACTAGAAACACCATATATTTT
>TRBV12-3/TRBV12-4|.|many|TRBJ1-1
CASRPSQGNTEAFF
TGTGCCAGCAGACCTTCACAGGGTAACACTGAAGCTTTCTTT
>TRBV6-5|TRBD1|few|TRBJ1-2
CASSYGGQGSVVYGYTF
TGTGCCAGCAGTTACGGAGGACAGGGGTCGGTGGTCTATGGCTACACCTTC
>TRBV12-3/TRBV12-4|TRBD1|many|TRBJ2-7
CASSAGQAYEQYF
TGTGCCAGCAGCGCGGGACAGGCTTACGAGCAGTACTTC
>TRBV20-1|TRBD2|few|TRBJ2-5
CSARASGRTETQYF
TGCAGTGCTAGAGCTAGCGGGAGGACAGAGACCCAGTACTTC
>TRBV11-2|.|few|TRBJ1-5
CASSLGTRNSNQPQHF
TGTGCCAGCAGCTTAGGAACGAGAAATAGCAATCAGCCCCAGCATTTT
>TRBV11-3|.|.|TRBJ1-1
CASSPGGVNPEAFF
TGTGCCAGCAGCCCCGGGGGGGTGAACCCTGAAGCTTTCTTT
>TRBV20-1|.|.|TRBJ1-1
CSAFSMKDGTEAFF
TGCAGTGCTTTTAGTATGAAGGATGGCACTGAAGCTTTCTTT
>TRBV5-1|TRBD1|.|TRBJ1-2
CASSLWTGAGYTF
TGCGCCAGCAGCTTATGGACAGGGGCTGGCTACACCTTC
>TRBV7-9|.|few|TRBJ1-2
CASSLPGDRPYGYTF
TGTGCCAGCAGCTTACCCGGTGACAGGCCCTATGGCTACACCTTC
>TRBV6-1|.|many|TRBJ1-1
CASSASGNMNTEAFF
TGTGCCAGCAGTGCTTCCGGGAACATGAACACTGAAGCTTTCTTT
>TRBV20-1|.|.|TRBJ1-6
CSASGDRQHSPLHF
TGCAGTGCTAGCGGAGACAGGCAACATTCACCCCTCCACTTT
>TRBV2|.|.|TRBJ2-2
CASSEGHGELFF
TGTGCCAGCAGTGAAGGGCACGGGGAGCTGTTTTTT
>TRBV10-3|TRBD2|.|TRBJ2-5
CAISEPGLEETQYF
TGTGCCATCAGTGAGCCGGGACTAGAAGAGACCCAGTACTTC
>TRBV5-6|.|.|TRBJ1-2
CASSLEDSVNYGYTF
TGTGCCAGCAGCTTGGAGGACAGCGTAAACTATGGCTACACCTTC
>TRBV7-9|.|.|TRBJ1-5
CASSFFGGSNQPQHF
TGTGCCAGCAGCTTTTTCGGGGGAAGCAATCAGCCCCAGCATTTT
>TRBV6-1|.|few|TRBJ1-1
CASSYHITEAFF
TGTGCCAGCAGTTATCATATCACTGAAGCTTTCTTT
>TRBV6-1|.|.|TRBJ2-5
CASSKAPSAETQYF
TGTGCCAGCAGTAAGGCCCCCAGCGCAGAGACCCAGTACTTC
>TRBV12-5|TRBD1|.|TRBJ1-2
CASGQDRVDGCTF
TGTGCTAGTGGACAGGACAGGGTGGATGGCTGCACCTTC
>TRBV6-1|.|.|TRBJ1-1
CASRKTGGTEAFF
TGTGCCAGCAGGAAGACGGGGGGCACTGAAGCTTTCTTT
>TRBV5-1|TRBD1|.|TRBJ1-1
CASSTRTGPKNTEAFF
TGCGCCAGCAGCACAAGGACAGGGCCTAAGAACACTGAAGCTTTCTTT
>TRBV30|TRBD1|once|TRBJ1-1
CAWNLDRGTEAFF
TGTGCCTGGAACTTAGACAGGGGGACTGAAGCTTTCTTT
>TRBV19|.|few|TRBJ1-2
CASSNGNYGYTF
TGTGCCAGTAGTAACGGGAACTATGGCTACACCTTC
>TRBV5-1|TRBD2|.|TRBJ2-2
CASSLRTRLNTGELFF
TGCGCCAGCAGCCTCCGGACTAGGCTGAACACCGGGGAGCTGTTTTTT
>TRBV7-9|TRBD1|few|TRBJ1-2
CASSSGTDIYGYTF
TGTGCCAGCAGCTCCGGGACAGACATCTATGGCTACACCTTC
>TRBV7-8|.|many|TRBJ1-5
CASSLGRTLSNQPQHF
TGTGCCAGCAGCTTAGGACGGACCCTTAGCAATCAGCCCCAGCATTTT
>TRBV12-3/TRBV12-4|TRBD1|many|TRBJ1-4
CASSWTGPNEKLFF
TGTGCCAGCAGTTGGACAGGGCCTAATGAAAAACTGTTTTTT
>TRBV6-1|.|few|TRBJ1-1
CASSENSGNTEAFF
TGTGCCAGCAGTGAAAATTCGGGGAACACTGAAGCTTTCTTT
>TRBV12-3/TRBV12-4|.|.|TRBJ2-5
CASSPGGTATRVAQYF
TGTGCCAGCAGCCCCGGGGGGACAGCTACAAGAGTGGCCCAGTACTTC
>TRBV4-1|.|few|TRBJ1-4
CASSQEGRPEKLFF
TGCGCCAGCAGCCAAGAGGGCAGGCCCGAAAAACTGTTTTTT
>TRBV27|.|.|TRBJ2-2
CASSSHRANTGELFF
TGTGCCAGCAGTTCCCATAGGGCGAACACCGGGGAGCTGTTTTTT
>TRBV12-3/TRBV12-4|TRBD1|few|TRBJ1-2
CASSFSGTGLPYGYTF
TGTGCCAGCAGTTTTTCCGGGACAGGGCTACCTTATGGCTACACCTTC
>TRBV12-3/TRBV12-4|.|.|TRBJ1-5
CASSLAAGVSQPQHF
TGTGCCAGCAGTTTAGCGGCAGGGGTAAGTCAGCCCCAGCATTTT
>TRBV7-6|TRBD2|few|TRBJ2-7
CASRRSSGPYEQYF
TGTGCCAGCAGACGGTCTAGCGGGCCGTACGAGCAGTACTTC
>TRBV19|TRBD1|few|TRBJ1-1
CASTFGQGGTEAFF
TGTGCCAGTACCTTTGGACAGGGTGGAACTGAAGCTTTCTTT
>TRBV12-3/TRBV12-4|.|many|TRBJ2-2
CASSLKGTGELFF
TGTGCCAGCAGTTTGAAGGGTACCGGGGAGCTGTTTTTT
>TRBV20-1|TRBD2|.|TRBJ2-7
CSGTSGRGSYEQYF
TGCAGTGGTACTAGCGGGAGGGGGTCCTACGAGCAGTACTTC
>TRBV5-1|.|.|TRBJ2-2
CASRTGSSGELFF
TGCGCCAGCAGAACAGGGAGTTCCGGGGAGCTGTTTTTT
>TRBV15|.|.|TRBJ2-3
CATSRVGAVSGGTQYF
TGTGCCACCAGCAGAGTAGGGGCGGTCAGTGGGGGTACGCAGTATTTT
>TRBV3-1|.|.|TRBJ1-6
CASSPLFTGGSPLHF
TGTGCCAGCAGCCCGCTATTCACTGGAGGCTCACCCCTCCACTTT
>TRBV7-6|.|few|TRBJ1-3
CASSSTDSGNTIYF
TGTGCCAGCAGCTCGACAGACTCTGGAAACACCATATATTTT
>TRBV27|.|few|TRBJ2-7
CASSGGQFASYEQYF
TGTGCCAGCAGTGGGGGGCAGTTTGCCTCGTACGAGCAGTACTTC
>TRBV28|.|many|TRBJ1-2
CASLRKALGSSYGYTF
TGTGCCAGCCTTAGGAAGGCTTTGGGCAGTTCCTATGGCTACACCTTC
>TRBV7-9|.|.|TRBJ2-7
CASSSTLGDTKQYF
TGTGCCAGCAGTTCTACCCTCGGGGACACCAAGCAGTACTTC
>TRBV9|.|once|TRBJ1-2
CASSVDGTTNYGYTF
TGTGCCAGCAGCGTAGACGGGACAACTAACTATGGCTACACCTTC